Presented here are 18 T cell receptor beta chains from one specimen sequenced in a study of T cell responses to AZD1222 COVID-19 vaccine. Assay used: immunoSEQ multiplex PCR; TCRdb lists only in-frame clones, some missing. The sample comprises about 92,000 clones, roughly 90% of which are singletons, and less than 6% rests with the top ten. The starting material was peripheral blood, obtained on day 0 of AZD1222 vaccination. Receptor source: an adult in good health.

The chain joins TRBV10-3 to TRBJ2-7, with D perhaps assigned TRBD1 or TRBD2 (5 bases each). Trimming cost V 7 bases and J 6 bases, with 22 bases left between them. The germline gives CDR1 ENHRY, CDR2 SYGVKD. The CDR3 consists of 15 residues. Here the CDR3 reads CAIKDAGTSAGEQYF. The CDR3 DNA reads TGTGCCATCAAGGACGCCGGGACCTCCGCTGGCGAGCAGTACTTC.

The CDR3 coding sequence is TGTGCCAGCAGCTGGATCCGCTCCTGGGACAGGTCCTACAATGAGCAGTTCTTC. This encodes CASSWIRSWDRSYNEQFF. J is TRBJ2-1 and V is TRBV7-2; 8 bases match TRBD1. The CDR3 contains 18 residues. Looked up from germline, CDR1 is SGHTA and CDR2 is FQGNSA. Trimming removed 4 bases from V and 1 base from J; junction bases left unmatched: 12. Full variable domain (outside the CDR3, taken from reference TRBV7-2 and TRBJ2-1): GAGVSQSPSNKVTEKGKDVELRCDPISGHTALYWYRQSLGQGLEFLIYFQGNSAPDKSGLPSDRFSAERTGGSVSTLTIQRTQQEDSAVYLCASSWIRSWDRSYNEQFFGPGTRLTVL.

J is TRBJ2-1 and V is TRBV28, with 9 bases lining up with TRBD1. V lost 6 bases, J lost 2 bases, and 5 bases stayed unmatched. Germline loops: CDR1 MDHEN, CDR2 SYDVKM. The CDR3 has 15 residues. CDR3 in amino acids: CASSPDRGAYNEQFF. The CDR3 DNA sequence: TGTGCCAGCAGCCCTGACAGGGGGGCCTACAATGAGCAGTTCTTC.

The chain carries TRBV5-6 and TRBJ2-5; TRBD2 matches at 7 bases. V lost 0 bases to trimming and J lost 0 bases; unmatched junction nucleotides: 5. This CDR3 spans 16 amino acids. Looked up from germline, CDR1 is SGHDT and CDR2 is YYEEEE. CDR3 bases: TGTGCCAGCAGCTTGGGGTGGCGGGGGTACCAAGAGACCCAGTACTTC. It is translated as CASSLGWRGYQETQYF.

The chain joins TRBV2 to TRBJ1-2, with D unresolved. Germline loops: CDR1 SNHLY, CDR2 FYNNEI. CDR3 size: 15 residues. V was cut by 2 bases and J by 7 bases, with 17 bases left in between. The CDR3 DNA reads as TGTGCCAGCAGTGAAAGGGCCCTCAGGCCTGGTGGCTACACCTTC. It is translated as CASSERALRPGGYTF. The full variable domain, with the rest looked up from reference TRBV2 and TRBJ1-2, is EPEVTQTPSHQVTQMGQEVILRCVPISNHLYFYWYRQILGQKVEFLVSFYNNEISEKSEIFDDQFSVERPDGSNFTLKIRSTKLEDSAMYFCASSERALRPGGYTFGSGTRLTVV.

J is TRBJ2-1 and V is TRBV5-1, with D maybe TRBD2 (6 bases). The germline gives CDR1 SGHRS, CDR2 YFSETQ. The CDR3 covers 13 residues. V was cut by 4 bases and J by 11 bases, with 16 bases left in between. Here the CDR3 DNA reads TGCGCCAGCAGCCTGGACTATACGGATCAGCAGTTCTTC. Translation gives CASSLDYTDQQFF.

The chain uses TRBV7-9 and TRBJ2-3, with TRBD2 matching 8 bases. The junction had 13 bases not matched to a gene; V was cut back by 7 bases and J by 1 base. CDR1 SEHNR and CDR2 FQNEAQ come from the germline V gene (reference sequence). The CDR3 runs 17 residues. DNA of the CDR3: TGTGCCAGCAACCAATGCTTTAGCGGGATTTGCACAGATACGCAGTATTTT. It yields the protein CASNQCFSGICTDTQYF.

This clone was counted a few times. The rearrangement uses TRBV24-1 and TRBJ1-5; D is undetermined. V was clipped by 5 bases and J by 2 bases, with 12 bases between them. The germline gives CDR1 KGHDR, CDR2 SFDVKD. The CDR3 has 15 amino acids. The DNA for the CDR3 is TGTGCCACCAGTGGGGTTTCTGATGGCAATCAGCCCCAGCATTTT. It encodes CATSGVSDGNQPQHF.

This CDR3 is CASSPLAGGSADTQYF. CDR3 nucleotides: TGTGCCAGCAGTCCGTTAGCGGGCGGTAGTGCAGATACGCAGTATTTT. V and J are TRBV28 and TRBJ2-3, with TRBD2 identical over 7 bases. Trimming at V came to 5 bases and at J to 4 bases, leaving 12 bases not matched to a gene. The CDR3 contains 16 residues. Per the germline V gene, CDR1 is MDHEN and CDR2 is SYDVKM. The variable domain in full, with the rest retrieved from reference TRBV28 and TRBJ2-3, is DVKVTQSSRYLVKRTGEKVFLECVQDMDHENMFWYRQDPGLGLRLIYFSYDVKMKEKGDIPEGYSVSREKKERFSLILESASTNQTSMYLCASSPLAGGSADTQYFGPGTRLTVL.

The J gene is TRBJ1-6, the V gene TRBV5-1, with a weak D call TRBD1 (5 bases). V lost 3 bases and J lost 5, with 9 bases in between. Germline-derived CDR1 and CDR2 are SGHRS and YFSETQ. The CDR3 totals 14 residues. This CDR3 is CASSSGRDNSPLHF. The CDR3 nucleotides are TGCGCCAGCAGCTCAGGCAGGGATAATTCACCCCTCCACTTT.

The rearrangement joins TRBV6-1 to TRBJ2-1, with D possibly TRBD2 on 6 matching bases. The CDR3 totals 15 residues. Trimming removed 3 bases from V and 2 bases from J, with 11 bases in between. Germline CDR1 is MNHNS and CDR2 is SASEGT. CDR3 bases: TGTGCCAGCAGTGAGGCGGGAATAGCCTACAATGAGCAGTTCTTC. Its translation is CASSEAGIAYNEQFF.

This clone was observed once. The CDR3 coding sequence is TGTGCCAGCAGCCAAGTACGTGACAAGGGCTACGAGCAGTACTTC. Protein product: CASSQVRDKGYEQYF. This chain uses TRBV4-2 with TRBJ2-7, with unresolved D. V lost 1 base to trimming and J lost 3 bases, with 13 bases between them. Germline loops: CDR1 LGHNA, CDR2 YNFKEQ. There are 15 residues in the CDR3.

The chain joins TRBV7-9 to TRBJ2-1; D is uncertain. This CDR3 comprises 15 residues. The germline V gene encodes CDR1 SEHNR and CDR2 FQNEAQ (reference sequence). V dropped 5 bases and J dropped 2 bases, with 13 bases sitting between them. The CDR3 region is CASSPVPLAYNEQFF. CDR3 coding DNA: TGTGCCAGCAGCCCGGTCCCGCTCGCCTACAATGAGCAGTTCTTC.

The rearrangement uses TRBV19 and TRBJ2-1; TRBD2 matches 14 bases. The ends lost 7 bases at V and 7 bases at J; junction bases unmatched: 9. The CDR3 length is 16 residues. Germline V gene data show CDR1 as LNHDA and CDR2 as SQIVND (reference sequence). This chain's CDR3 is CASTPRGLAGENEQFF. DNA of the CDR3: TGTGCCAGTACCCCACGGGGACTAGCGGGAGAAAATGAGCAGTTCTTC.

The V call is TRBV2, the J call TRBJ1-6; D is undetermined. This CDR3 contains 14 residues. V lost 7 bases and J lost 9, with 16 bases in between. The germline gives CDR1 SNHLY, CDR2 FYNNEI. CDR3 residues: CASIRTGSGSPLHF. The DNA of the CDR3 is TGTGCCAGCATCCGGACGGGGAGCGGTTCACCCCTCCACTTT.

The V and J genes are TRBV5-6 and TRBJ1-5, with D uncertain. The V gene lost 4 bases and the J gene lost 4 bases, with 18 bases spanning the gap. This CDR3 has 16 residues. Germline CDR1 SGHDT, CDR2 YYEEEE. Here the CDR3 reads CASSPRHLRKNQPQHF. CDR3 bases: TGTGCCAGCAGCCCCCGTCACCTACGGAAAAATCAGCCCCAGCATTTT.

V is TRBV5-6 and J is TRBJ1-5; D possibly corresponds to TRBD1 (6 bases). The CDR3 has 16 residues. Germline assignment: CDR1 SGHDT and CDR2 YYEEEE. The V end was cut by 0 bases, the J end by 0 bases, with 10 bases between. CDR3 amino acids: CASSLGSGASNQPQHF. The CDR3 region has the DNA TGTGCCAGCAGCTTGGGGTCAGGGGCTAGCAATCAGCCCCAGCATTTT.

The V gene is TRBV3-1 (or the pseudogene TRBV3-2), the J gene TRBJ1-2, with D perhaps matching TRBD1 (5 bases). V was shortened by 1 base and J by 1 base, with 13 bases between the two germline ends. This CDR3 spans 16 amino acids. Germline CDR1 LGHDT, CDR2 YNNKEL (reference sequence). The CDR3 loop is CASSQGWDGYNYGYTF. CDR3 sequence (DNA): TGTGCCAGCAGCCAAGGATGGGACGGATATAACTATGGCTACACCTTC.